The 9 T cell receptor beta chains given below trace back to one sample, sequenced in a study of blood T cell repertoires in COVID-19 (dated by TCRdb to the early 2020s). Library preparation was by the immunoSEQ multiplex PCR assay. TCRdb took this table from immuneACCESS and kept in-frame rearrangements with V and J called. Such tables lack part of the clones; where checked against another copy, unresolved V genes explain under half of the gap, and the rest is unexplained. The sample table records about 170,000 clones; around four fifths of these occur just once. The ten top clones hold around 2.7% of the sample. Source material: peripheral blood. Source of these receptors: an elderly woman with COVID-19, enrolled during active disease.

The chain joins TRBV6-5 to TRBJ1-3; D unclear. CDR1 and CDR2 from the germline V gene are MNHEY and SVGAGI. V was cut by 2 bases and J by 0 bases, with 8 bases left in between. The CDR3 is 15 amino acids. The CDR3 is CASSYTVTSGNTIYF. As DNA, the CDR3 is TGTGCCAGCAGTTACACAGTGACCTCTGGAAACACCATATATTTT.

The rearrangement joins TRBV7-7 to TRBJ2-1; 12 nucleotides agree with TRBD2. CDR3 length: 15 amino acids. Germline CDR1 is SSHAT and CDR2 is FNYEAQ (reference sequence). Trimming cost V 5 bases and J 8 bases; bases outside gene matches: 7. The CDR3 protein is CASSPGLAGIYEQFF. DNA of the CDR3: TGTGCCAGCAGCCCGGGACTAGCGGGTATATATGAGCAGTTCTTC.

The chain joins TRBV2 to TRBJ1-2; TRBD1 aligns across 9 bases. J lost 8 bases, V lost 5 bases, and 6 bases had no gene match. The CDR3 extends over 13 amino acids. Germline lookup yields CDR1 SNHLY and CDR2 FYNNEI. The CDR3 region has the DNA TGTGCCAGCAGTTTTAGGACAGGGGCGGGCTACACCTTC. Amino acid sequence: CASSFRTGAGYTF. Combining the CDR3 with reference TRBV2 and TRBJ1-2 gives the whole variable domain EPEVTQTPSHQVTQMGQEVILRCVPISNHLYFYWYRQILGQKVEFLVSFYNNEISEKSEIFDDQFSVERPDGSNFTLKIRSTKLEDSAMYFCASSFRTGAGYTFGSGTRLTVV.

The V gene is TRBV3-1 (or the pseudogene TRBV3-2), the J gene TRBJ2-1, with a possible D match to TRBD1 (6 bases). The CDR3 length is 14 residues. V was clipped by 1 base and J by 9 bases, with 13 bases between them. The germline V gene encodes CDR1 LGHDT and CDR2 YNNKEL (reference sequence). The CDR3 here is CASSQVNRVGEQFF. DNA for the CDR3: TGTGCCAGCAGCCAAGTGAACAGGGTTGGTGAGCAGTTCTTC.

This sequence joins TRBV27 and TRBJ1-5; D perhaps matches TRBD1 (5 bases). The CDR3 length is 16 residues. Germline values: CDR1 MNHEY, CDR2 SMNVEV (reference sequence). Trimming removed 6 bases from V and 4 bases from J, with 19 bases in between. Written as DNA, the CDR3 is TGTGCCAGCAGCCAGAGGCAGGGCCTACCAAATCAGCCCCAGCATTTT. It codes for CASSQRQGLPNQPQHF.

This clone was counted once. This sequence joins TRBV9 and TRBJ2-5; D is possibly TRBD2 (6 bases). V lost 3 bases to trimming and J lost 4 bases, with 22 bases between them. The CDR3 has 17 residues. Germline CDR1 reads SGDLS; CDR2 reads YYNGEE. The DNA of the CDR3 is TGTGCCAGCAGCGGACCCGTCGGGGGTCCGTCAAGAGAGACCCAGTACTTC. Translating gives CASSGPVGGPSRETQYF.

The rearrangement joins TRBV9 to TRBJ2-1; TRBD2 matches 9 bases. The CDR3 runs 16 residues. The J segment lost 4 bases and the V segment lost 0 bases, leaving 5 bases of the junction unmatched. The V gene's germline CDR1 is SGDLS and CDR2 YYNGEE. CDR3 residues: CASSVAPGLAYNEQFF. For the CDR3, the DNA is TGTGCCAGCAGCGTAGCTCCGGGACTAGCATACAATGAGCAGTTCTTC.

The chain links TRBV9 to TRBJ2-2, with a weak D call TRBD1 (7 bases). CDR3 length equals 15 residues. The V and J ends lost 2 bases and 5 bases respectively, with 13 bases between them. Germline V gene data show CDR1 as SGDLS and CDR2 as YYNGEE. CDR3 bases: TGTGCCAGCAGCGTGGTACAGGGGAGGACCGGGGAGCTGTTTTTT. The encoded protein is CASSVVQGRTGELFF.

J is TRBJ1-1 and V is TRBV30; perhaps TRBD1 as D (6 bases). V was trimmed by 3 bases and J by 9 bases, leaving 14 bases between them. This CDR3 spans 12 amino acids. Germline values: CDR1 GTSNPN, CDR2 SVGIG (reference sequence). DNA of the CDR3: TGTGCCTGGAGACTGACAGGTAATAAAGCTTTCTTT. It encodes CAWRLTGNKAFF.